This TCR beta chain came from a study of CD4 T cells in relation to SARS-CoV-2 and coronaviruses. The germline gives CDR1 MNHEY, CDR2 SVGAGI. This CDR3 contains 13 residues. Trimming removed 10 bases at V and 0 bases at J, with 12 bases between. Points on this clone: Its target is unknown.

Data came from immunoSEQ multiplex PCR; TCRdb stores just in-frame clones and leaves some out. The table shows around 20,000 clones, with roughly 66% occurring only once. Before the COVID-19 pandemic, during about 2010-2018, CD4+ T cells were taken from unexposed donors. The cells were cultured for roughly 11 days before CD4+ T cells were isolated. Sequencing used CD4+ T cells from PBMCs, cultured in vitro. This clonotype was obtained from a human donor in good health. The gene calls are TRBV6-5 and TRBJ1-1; D gene ambiguous. The CDR3 sequence: CAIPADLNTEAFF. The CDR3, as DNA: TGTGCCATCCCGGCCGACCTGAACACTGAAGCTTTCTTT.